This note documents a single T cell receptor beta chain sequence. The sample is drawn from a study of blood T cell repertoires in COVID-19. Study in general: Samples came from the United States, Italy and Spain, spanning acute and convalescent COVID-19. The cDNA or gDNA used as material had been derived from T cells, B-cell-depleted T cells, or PBMCs.

Measured with immunoSEQ multiplex PCR; TCRdb has only the in-frame clones, and not every one. This sample yields more than 95,000 clones, of which over 75% are seen a single time; 1.8% belongs to the top ten. The sequenced sample consisted of peripheral blood. The TCR sequence derives from a human donor with active COVID-19. The donor label of this sample is uncertain.

CDR3 residues: CASSPTSGTDFSGANVLTF. CDR3 nucleotide sequence: TGTGCCAGCAGCCCCACGTCTGGGACAGACTTCTCTGGGGCCAACGTCCTGACTTTC. The chain is built from TRBV7-6 and TRBJ2-6; 7 positions agree with TRBD1. The CDR3 length is 19 residues. The V and J ends lost 5 bases and 0 bases, in that order; junction bases with no gene match: 13. The V gene's germline CDR1 is SGHVS and CDR2 FNYEAQ.